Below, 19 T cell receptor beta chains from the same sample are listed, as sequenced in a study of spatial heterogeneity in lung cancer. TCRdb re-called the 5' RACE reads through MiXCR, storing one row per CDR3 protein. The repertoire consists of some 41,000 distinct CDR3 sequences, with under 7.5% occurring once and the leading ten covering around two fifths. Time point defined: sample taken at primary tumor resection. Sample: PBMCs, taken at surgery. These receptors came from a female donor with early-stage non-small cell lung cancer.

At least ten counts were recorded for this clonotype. CDR3 nucleotide sequence: TGTGCCAGCAGCCAACTAAGCACAGGGGGCGTTAACGAGCAGTACTTC. This encodes CASSQLSTGGVNEQYF. V gene TRBV7-9 combines with J gene TRBJ2-7; 9 nucleotides line up with TRBD1. Germline lookup yields CDR1 SEHNR and CDR2 FQNEAQ (reference sequence). The V and J ends lost 5 bases and 5 bases, in that order; junction bases with no gene match: 13. This CDR3 comprises 16 residues.

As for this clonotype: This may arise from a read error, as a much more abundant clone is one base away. The DNA of the CDR3 is TGCAGTGGGTCATGGCGCCATGAGACCCAGTACTTC. It is translated as CSGSWRHETQYF. J is TRBJ2-5 and V is TRBV20-1; D is unclear. Trimming pared 7 bases from V and 5 bases from J, leaving 14 bases between. The germline V gene encodes CDR1 DFQATT and CDR2 SNEGSKA (reference sequence). CDR3 length: 12 residues.

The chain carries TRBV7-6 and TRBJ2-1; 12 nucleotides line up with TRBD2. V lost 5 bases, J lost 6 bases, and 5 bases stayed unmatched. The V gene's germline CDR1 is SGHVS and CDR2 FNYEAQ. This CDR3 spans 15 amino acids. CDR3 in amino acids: CASSPRTSGANEQFF. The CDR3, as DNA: TGTGCCAGCAGCCCTCGGACTAGCGGGGCCAATGAGCAGTTCTTC. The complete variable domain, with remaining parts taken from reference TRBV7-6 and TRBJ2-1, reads GAGVSQSPRYKVTKRGQDVALRCDPISGHVSLYWYRQALGQGPEFLTYFNYEAQQDKSGLPNDRFSAERPEGSISTLTIQRTEQRDSAMYRCASSPRTSGANEQFFGPGTRLTVL.

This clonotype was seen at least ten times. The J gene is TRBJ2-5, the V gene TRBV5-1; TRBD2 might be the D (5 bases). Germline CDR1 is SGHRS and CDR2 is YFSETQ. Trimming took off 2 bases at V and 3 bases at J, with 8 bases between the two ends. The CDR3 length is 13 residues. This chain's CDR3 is CASSFPGEETQYF. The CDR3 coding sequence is TGCGCCAGCAGCTTCCCCGGGGAAGAGACCCAGTACTTC.

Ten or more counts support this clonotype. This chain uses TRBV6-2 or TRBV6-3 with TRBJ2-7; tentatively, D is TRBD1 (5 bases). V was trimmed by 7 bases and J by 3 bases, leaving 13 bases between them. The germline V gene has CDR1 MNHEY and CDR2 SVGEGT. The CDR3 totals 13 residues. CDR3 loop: CASTGHSHYEQYF. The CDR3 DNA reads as TGTGCCAGCACAGGACACAGCCACTACGAGCAGTACTTC.

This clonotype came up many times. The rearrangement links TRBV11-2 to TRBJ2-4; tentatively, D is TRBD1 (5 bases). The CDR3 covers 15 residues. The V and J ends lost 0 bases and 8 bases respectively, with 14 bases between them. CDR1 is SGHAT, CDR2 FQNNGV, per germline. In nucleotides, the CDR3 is TGTGCCAGCAGCTTAGAGGGCAGCCTAGGGGACATTCAGTACTTC. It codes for CASSLEGSLGDIQYF. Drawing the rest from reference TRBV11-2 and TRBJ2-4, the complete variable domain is EAGVAQSPRYKIIEKRQSVAFWCNPISGHATLYWYQQILGQGPKLLIQFQNNGVVDDSQLPKDRFSAERLKGVDSTLKIQPAKLEDSAVYLCASSLEGSLGDIQYFGAGTRLSVL.

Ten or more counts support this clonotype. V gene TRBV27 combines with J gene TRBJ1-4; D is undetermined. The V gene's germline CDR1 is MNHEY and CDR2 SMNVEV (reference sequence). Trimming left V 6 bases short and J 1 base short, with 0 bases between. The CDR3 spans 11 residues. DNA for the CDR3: TGTGCCAGCAGAACTAATGAAAAACTGTTTTTT. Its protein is CASRTNEKLFF.

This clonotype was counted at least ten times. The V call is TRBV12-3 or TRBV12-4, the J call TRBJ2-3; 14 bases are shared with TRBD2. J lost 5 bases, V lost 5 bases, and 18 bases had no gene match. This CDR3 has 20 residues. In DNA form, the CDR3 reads TGTGCCAGCAGTCTGCGGGGACTAGCGGGGGCCTATACCAACCAAGATACGCAGTATTTT. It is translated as CASSLRGLAGAYTNQDTQYF.

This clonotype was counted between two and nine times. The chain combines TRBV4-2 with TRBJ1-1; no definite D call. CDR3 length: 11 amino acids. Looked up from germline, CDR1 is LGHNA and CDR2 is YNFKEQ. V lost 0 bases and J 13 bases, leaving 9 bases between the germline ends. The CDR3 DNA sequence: TGTGCCAGCAGCCAAGATCCCTTTTTTTTCTTT. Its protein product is CASSQDPFFFF.

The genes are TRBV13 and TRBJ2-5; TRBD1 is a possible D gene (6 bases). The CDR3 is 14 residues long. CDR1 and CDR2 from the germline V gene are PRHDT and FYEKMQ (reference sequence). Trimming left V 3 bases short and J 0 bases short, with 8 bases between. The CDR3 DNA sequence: TGTGCCAGCAGCTTTAGACAGGACCAAGAGACCCAGTACTTC. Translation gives CASSFRQDQETQYF.

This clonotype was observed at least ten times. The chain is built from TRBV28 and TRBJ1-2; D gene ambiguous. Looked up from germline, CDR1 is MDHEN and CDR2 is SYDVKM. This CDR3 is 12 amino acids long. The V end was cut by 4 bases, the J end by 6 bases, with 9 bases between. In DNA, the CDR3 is TGTGCCAGCAGTTCCTTTCCCCATGGCTACACCTTC. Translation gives CASSSFPHGYTF.

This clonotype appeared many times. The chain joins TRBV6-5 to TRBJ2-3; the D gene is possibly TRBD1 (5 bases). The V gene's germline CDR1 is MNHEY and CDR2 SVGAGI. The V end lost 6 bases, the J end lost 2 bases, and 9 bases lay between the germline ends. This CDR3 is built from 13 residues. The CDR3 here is CASRRQSTDTQYF. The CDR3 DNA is TGTGCCAGCAGGCGACAGTCCACAGATACGCAGTATTTT.

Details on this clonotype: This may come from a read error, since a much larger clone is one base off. CDR3 DNA: TGTGCCAGCAGCCAAGGTGTGGGAACGAACACTGAAGCTTTCTTT. Amino acids: CASSQGVGTNTEAFF. This chain joins TRBV3-1 and TRBJ1-1; D remains unclear. Germline lookup yields CDR1 LGHDT and CDR2 YNNKEL (reference sequence). V was pared by 1 base and J by 1 base, with 10 bases between. CDR3 length: 15 amino acids.

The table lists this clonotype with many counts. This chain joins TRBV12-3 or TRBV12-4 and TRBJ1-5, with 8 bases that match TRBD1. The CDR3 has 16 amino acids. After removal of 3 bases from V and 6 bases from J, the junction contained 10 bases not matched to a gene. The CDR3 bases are TGTGCCAGCAGTTTTAGGCAGGGGGCTTCGGGTCAGCCCCAGCATTTT. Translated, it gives CASSFRQGASGQPQHF.

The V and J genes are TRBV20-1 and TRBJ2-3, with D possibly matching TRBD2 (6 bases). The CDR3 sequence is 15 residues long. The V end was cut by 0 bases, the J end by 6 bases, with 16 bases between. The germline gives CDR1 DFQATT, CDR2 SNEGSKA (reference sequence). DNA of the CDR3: TGCAGTGCTAGAGATCTCAGGCGGGGCTCGGATACGCAGTATTTT. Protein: CSARDLRRGSDTQYF.

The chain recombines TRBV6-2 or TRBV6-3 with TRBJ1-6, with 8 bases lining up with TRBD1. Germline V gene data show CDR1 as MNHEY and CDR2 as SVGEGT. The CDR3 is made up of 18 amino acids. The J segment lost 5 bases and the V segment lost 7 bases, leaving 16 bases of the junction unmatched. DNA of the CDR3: TGTGCCAGCACCTCCACAACCAGGGGGCAAATGGATAATTCACCCCTCCACTTT. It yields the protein CASTSTTRGQMDNSPLHF.

This CDR3 is CASSPLQVYGYTF. CDR3 sequence (DNA): TGTGCCAGCAGTCCTCTTCAGGTTTATGGCTACACCTTC. The chain is built from TRBV2 and TRBJ1-2, with D hard to call. Germline CDR1 SNHLY, CDR2 FYNNEI. This CDR3 region has 13 residues. V was cut by 5 bases and J by 5 bases, with 12 bases left in between.

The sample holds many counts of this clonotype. This CDR3 is CASRLGHSADTQYF. CDR3 coding DNA: TGTGCCAGCAGGTTAGGCCATTCCGCAGATACGCAGTATTTT. The rearrangement joins TRBV5-4 to TRBJ2-3; D call uncertain. The germline CDR1 and CDR2 sequences are SGHNT and YYREEE (reference sequence). This CDR3 is built from 14 residues. V dropped 5 bases and J dropped 4 bases, with 14 bases sitting between them.

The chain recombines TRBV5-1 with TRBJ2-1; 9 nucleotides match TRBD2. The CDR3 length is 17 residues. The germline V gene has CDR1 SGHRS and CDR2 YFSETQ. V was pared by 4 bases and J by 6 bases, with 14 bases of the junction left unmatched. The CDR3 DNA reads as TGCGCCAGCAGCCCCATGTCGGGGCTAGCGGGGACCAATGAGCAGTTCTTC. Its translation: CASSPMSGLAGTNEQFF.